Here is one TCR beta chain with its context. Compared with germline, one end of the junction differs, possibly owing to a read error. A second PCR, run for roughly 7 to 11 cycles, used a sample-barcoded 5' primer plus a J-beta primer mix. Using its own MiXCR run on the 5' RACE reads, TCRdb lists one record per CDR3 protein. The table records 1.5 million to 2 million distinct CDR3 sequences, about 35% of them present only once. The source of the sample is a study of blood T cells in healthy people across ages. CDR3 length equals 13 residues. Germline V gene data show CDR1 as SGHRS and CDR2 as YFSETQ. Healthy individuals of Caucasian origin from Russia, aged roughly 6 to 95, served as donors. Samples each had at least 6 micrograms of total RNA extracted.

The chain carries TRBV5-1 and TRBJ2-7, with D maybe TRBD2 (6 bases). This TCR was recovered from a woman in her 30s in good health. The sequenced sample was blood. CDR3 bases: TGCGTCAGCAGCGGGTCAAACAGCTACGAGCAGTACTTC. Amino acids: CVSSGSNSYEQYF.